Described below is a single TCR beta chain sequence and its context. Its antigen remains unknown. Then a second PCR, running about 6 to 12 cycles, was carried out with a sample-barcoded 5' primer and a J-beta primer mix. MiXCR, run by TCRdb on the 5' RACE reads, gives a single entry per CDR3 protein. The data hold under 2,000,000 distinct CDR3 sequences, with around 50% observed a single time. The data belong to a study of blood T cells in healthy people across ages. Study results and caveats: Relative to aged donors, long-lived donors carried more naive CD4+ cells and displayed higher diversity.

PBMCs were isolated at a quantity of at least 6 million per sample. Extracted total RNA amounted to at least 6 micrograms for each sample. The sequencing input was blood. The receptor's source is a woman in her 40s in good health.

CDR3 sequence reads: CASSPNPGRRNQPQHF. CDR3 sequence (DNA): TGTGCCAGCAGTCCTAACCCAGGACGGAGAAATCAGCCCCAGCATTTT. This rearrangement joins TRBV28 to TRBJ1-5, with no clear D. CDR1 and CDR2 (germline): MDHEN, SYDVKM. The CDR3 is 16 amino acids. Trimming shortened V by 5 bases and J by 4 bases, and 18 bases separated the two germline ends. The complete variable domain, with remaining parts taken from reference TRBV28 and TRBJ1-5, reads DVKVTQSSRYLVKRTGEKVFLECVQDMDHENMFWYRQDPGLGLRLIYFSYDVKMKEKGDIPEGYSVSREKKERFSLILESASTNQTSMYLCASSPNPGRRNQPQHFGDGTRLSIL.